The clone carrying this TCR beta chain was seen ten or more times. This specimen belongs to a study of early T cells in non-severe SARS-CoV-2 infection. Across the study: Chains were unpaired, as sequencing was done on bulk RNA from unsorted whole blood.

The germline CDR1 and CDR2 sequences are SGHRS and YFSETQ. V was cut by 0 bases and J by 4 bases, with 11 bases left in between. CDR3 length: 15 amino acids. Researchers tagged individual cDNA molecules with unique molecular identifiers. One entry per CDR3 protein, called by TCRdb with MiXCR from the 5' RACE reads. The table has more than 20,000 distinct CDR3 sequences, about 4% seen once. The rearrangement links TRBV5-1 to TRBJ2-1; possibly TRBD1 for D (5 bases). Sequencing was performed on whole blood. This TCR came from an adult who was a healthcare worker with PCR-confirmed SARS-CoV-2 infection or an uninfected control (not recorded which). The CDR3 loop reads CASSLATGEYNEQFF. The CDR3 region has the DNA TGCGCCAGCAGCTTGGCAACAGGAGAATACAATGAGCAGTTCTTC.